Listed below are T cell receptor beta chains from one sample, sequenced in a study of T cell repertoires in cytomegalovirus infection. These TCRs are of unknown antigen specificity. TCRdb reprocessed the reads via MiXCR and lists one record per CDR3 protein. The data hold about 920,000 distinct CDR3 sequences, with roughly 30% observed a single time. The input for sequencing was cultured CD8+ T cells from PBMCs, taken from culture after CMV antigen stimulation. The source of these receptors is a human donor in good health (CMV status not recorded). Some clones in this sample may be carry-over from other donors' samples. Both conserved end residues are part of each CDR3. The order of the fields is V gene, clone size, D gene, J gene, CDR3 protein, CDR3 DNA. The D gene is left open where the match is weak. Size is stated for part of the rows, as once, few or many counts, or as a class when the clone is expanded.

v_call: TRBV12-3/TRBV12-4; clone_size: few; d_call: TRBD2; j_call: TRBJ2-1; cdr3_aa: CASSTGEGWNEQFF; cdr3_nt: TGTGCCAGCAGTACCGGGGAGGGCTGGAATGAGCAGTTCTTC
v_call: TRBV6-1; clone_size: once; d_call: NA; j_call: TRBJ1-2; cdr3_aa: CASSEFDVSYGYTF; cdr3_nt: TGTGCCAGCAGTGAATTCGACGTGAGCTATGGCTACACCTTC
v_call: TRBV6-1; clone_size: NA; d_call: NA; j_call: TRBJ2-1; cdr3_aa: CASSYVSANNEQFF; cdr3_nt: TGTGCCAGCAGTTACGTCTCGGCAAACAATGAGCAGTTCTTC
v_call: TRBV27; clone_size: few; d_call: NA; j_call: TRBJ2-3; cdr3_aa: CASSLIGASTDTQYF; cdr3_nt: TGTGCCAGCAGTTTAATAGGGGCTAGCACAGATACGCAGTATTTT
v_call: TRBV5-3; clone_size: NA; d_call: NA; j_call: TRBJ2-3; cdr3_aa: CASSPPGTTDTQYF; cdr3_nt: TGTGCCAGCAGCCCTCCGGGGACCACAGATACGCAGTATTTT
v_call: TRBV13; clone_size: NA; d_call: NA; j_call: TRBJ2-1; cdr3_aa: CASSQRAQGTRWAEFF; cdr3_nt: TGTGCCAGCAGCCAAAGGGCGCAGGGAACAAGATGGGCGGAGTTCTTC
v_call: TRBV4-1; clone_size: NA; d_call: NA; j_call: TRBJ2-1; cdr3_aa: CASSQDLYEGEQFF; cdr3_nt: TGCGCCAGCAGCCAAGACTTATATGAGGGTGAGCAGTTCTTC
v_call: TRBV10-3; clone_size: few; d_call: TRBD2; j_call: TRBJ2-3; cdr3_aa: CAISGRLAGGTDTQYF; cdr3_nt: TGTGCCATCAGTGGGAGACTAGCGGGGGGTACAGATACGCAGTATTTT
v_call: TRBV4-1; clone_size: NA; d_call: NA; j_call: TRBJ1-6; cdr3_aa: CASSQTLRTRNSPLHF; cdr3_nt: TGCGCCAGCAGCCAAACCCTGAGGACAAGGAATTCACCCCTCCACTTT
v_call: TRBV25-1; clone_size: NA; d_call: NA; j_call: TRBJ1-1; cdr3_aa: CASSEYIPEGEGMNTEAFF; cdr3_nt: TGTGCCAGCAGTGAATATATTCCCGAGGGGGAAGGAATGAACACTGAAGCTTTCTTT
v_call: TRBV19; clone_size: NA; d_call: NA; j_call: TRBJ1-1; cdr3_aa: CASSSDIRGETEAFF; cdr3_nt: TGTGCCAGTAGTTCCGACATTCGAGGGGAGACTGAAGCTTTCTTT
v_call: TRBV25-1; clone_size: NA; d_call: NA; j_call: TRBJ1-2; cdr3_aa: CASSVWLGYGYTF; cdr3_nt: TGTGCCAGCAGTGTATGGCTAGGGTATGGCTACACCTTC
v_call: TRBV6-2/TRBV6-3; clone_size: NA; d_call: TRBD2; j_call: TRBJ2-1; cdr3_aa: CASRSLERGDLYEQFF; cdr3_nt: TGTGCCAGCAGGTCCTTGGAGCGGGGGGACCTATATGAGCAGTTCTTC
v_call: TRBV15; clone_size: NA; d_call: NA; j_call: TRBJ2-1; cdr3_aa: CATSRRGGPSYNEQFF; cdr3_nt: TGTGCCACCAGCAGAAGGGGGGGTCCTTCCTACAATGAGCAGTTCTTC
v_call: TRBV7-2; clone_size: few; d_call: TRBD1; j_call: TRBJ1-2; cdr3_aa: CASSYRDRAYTF; cdr3_nt: TGTGCCAGCAGCTACCGGGACAGAGCCTACACCTTC
v_call: TRBV12-3/TRBV12-4; clone_size: many; d_call: NA; j_call: TRBJ1-6; cdr3_aa: CASSLITTYNSPLHF; cdr3_nt: TGTGCCAGCAGTTTAATCACTACGTATAATTCACCCCTCCACTTT
v_call: TRBV7-6; clone_size: few; d_call: TRBD2; j_call: TRBJ2-1; cdr3_aa: CASSPSSGGTYNEQFF; cdr3_nt: TGTGCCAGCAGCCCTTCTAGCGGGGGGACCTACAATGAGCAGTTCTTC
v_call: TRBV19; clone_size: NA; d_call: TRBD1; j_call: TRBJ1-4; cdr3_aa: CASSLGTGKFGEKLFF; cdr3_nt: TGTGCCAGTAGCCTCGGGACAGGGAAGTTCGGAGAAAAACTGTTTTTT
v_call: TRBV28; clone_size: NA; d_call: NA; j_call: TRBJ1-2; cdr3_aa: CASSLRLSNYGYTF; cdr3_nt: TGTGCCAGCAGTTTACGTTTATCCAACTATGGCTACACCTTC
v_call: TRBV6-6; clone_size: few; d_call: TRBD1; j_call: TRBJ1-4; cdr3_aa: CASSTDRASEKLFF; cdr3_nt: TGTGCCAGCAGCACCGACAGGGCCAGTGAAAAACTGTTTTTT
v_call: TRBV23-1; clone_size: NA; d_call: NA; j_call: TRBJ1-1; cdr3_aa: CASSQLWATDNRLSTEAFF; cdr3_nt: TGCGCCAGCAGTCAACTGTGGGCGACCGACAATAGATTGAGCACTGAAGCTTTCTTT
v_call: TRBV12-3/TRBV12-4; clone_size: many; d_call: TRBD1; j_call: TRBJ2-7; cdr3_aa: CASSTGTGGYEQYF; cdr3_nt: TGTGCCAGCAGTACCGGGACAGGGGGCTACGAGCAGTACTTC
v_call: TRBV2; clone_size: NA; d_call: TRBD2; j_call: TRBJ2-3; cdr3_aa: CASKESGGSTDTQYF; cdr3_nt: TGTGCCAGCAAGGAGTCGGGGGGAAGCACAGATACGCAGTATTTT
v_call: TRBV20-1; clone_size: once; d_call: TRBD1; j_call: TRBJ2-1; cdr3_aa: CSASRWDSEPNEQFF; cdr3_nt: TGCAGTGCTAGTAGATGGGACAGCGAACCCAATGAGCAGTTCTTC
v_call: TRBV20-1; clone_size: NA; d_call: TRBD1; j_call: TRBJ2-3; cdr3_aa: CSAVSYGTGADTQYF; cdr3_nt: TGCAGTGCTGTTTCTTACGGGACAGGGGCAGATACGCAGTATTTT
v_call: TRBV12-3/TRBV12-4; clone_size: NA; d_call: NA; j_call: TRBJ1-5; cdr3_aa: CASSLDGPNQPQHF; cdr3_nt: TGTGCCAGCAGTTTGGACGGGCCCAATCAGCCCCAGCATTTT
v_call: TRBV7-9; clone_size: few; d_call: TRBD2; j_call: TRBJ2-3; cdr3_aa: CASSHERGGPDTQYF; cdr3_nt: TGTGCCAGCAGCCACGAGCGGGGGGGCCCAGATACGCAGTATTTT
v_call: TRBV19; clone_size: few; d_call: NA; j_call: TRBJ1-1; cdr3_aa: CASSTGAYNTEAFF; cdr3_nt: TGTGCCAGTAGTACCGGGGCTTATAACACTGAAGCTTTCTTT